The clone carrying this T cell receptor beta chain was detected only once. This entry is derived from a study of blood T cell repertoires in COVID-19. As for the study in general: Some COVID-19 samples were acute and others convalescent; all came from the United States, Italy and Spain.

The V end was cut by 2 bases, the J end by 2 bases, with 7 bases between. This CDR3 comprises 13 residues. In germline, CDR1 is ENHRY, CDR2 SYGVKD. TCRdb's table, derived via immunoSEQ multiplex PCR, lists solely in-frame clones and lacks some. The table records about 110,000 clones, roughly 88% of them present only once. V and J are TRBV10-3 and TRBJ2-7, with D perhaps TRBD2 (5 bases). The specimen sequenced was peripheral blood. This receptor was identified in a woman aged 80 or over with active or convalescent COVID-19. CDR3 in DNA: TGTGCCATCAGTGAGAGGGAGCCCTACGAGCAGTACTTC. Protein sequence: CAISEREPYEQYF.